The 15 T cell receptor beta chains presented below share a single source sample, sequenced in a study of early T cells in non-severe SARS-CoV-2 infection. One entry per CDR3 protein results from TCRdb running MiXCR on the 5' RACE reads. Of about 36,000 distinct CDR3 sequences in the sample, around 5% are singletons; the top ten hold just under 30%. Sequences were obtained from whole blood. The source of these receptors is an adult who was a healthcare worker with PCR-confirmed SARS-CoV-2 infection or an uninfected control (not recorded which).

V usage is TRBV7-9 and J usage is TRBJ2-2; no definite D call. The CDR3 consists of 16 residues. Germline CDR1 and CDR2: SEHNR and FQNEAQ (reference sequence). V lost 2 bases and J 0 bases, leaving 10 bases between the germline ends. The CDR3 nucleotides are TGTGCCAGCAGCTTACTCGGTACCACGAACACCGGGGAGCTGTTTTTT. It encodes CASSLLGTTNTGELFF.

The rearrangement links TRBV10-2 to TRBJ1-3; D remains unclear. V gave up 7 bases and J gave up 2 bases, with 9 bases separating them. The length of the CDR3 is 13 residues. CDR1 is WSHSY and CDR2 is SAAADI in the germline V gene. The CDR3 is CASTGRAGNTIYF. The CDR3 coding sequence is TGCGCCAGCACCGGTCGAGCTGGAAACACCATATATTTT.

The V gene is TRBV9, the J gene TRBJ2-2, with 8 bases matching TRBD1. Germline V CDR1 and CDR2: SGDLS, YYNGEE. This CDR3 contains 16 residues. The ends lost 4 bases at V and 6 bases at J; junction bases unmatched: 11. CDR3 amino acids: CASSPRDRFTSGELFF. As DNA, the CDR3 is TGTGCCAGCAGCCCCCGGGACAGGTTTACTTCCGGGGAGCTGTTTTTT.

This clonotype showed up many times. The DNA of the CDR3 is TGTGCCAGCAGTTGGGGACGACAGGGGAATTCACCCCTCCACTTT. Its translation: CASSWGRQGNSPLHF. The V gene is TRBV27, the J gene TRBJ1-6, with 8 bases aligning to TRBD1. With V trimmed by 4 bases and J by 7 bases, 6 bases remained unmatched. CDR1 is MNHEY and CDR2 is SMNVEV in the germline V gene (reference sequence). The CDR3 contains 15 residues.

This clonotype showed up many times. The chain uses TRBV15 and TRBJ2-1; D tentatively reads TRBD1 or TRBD2 (7 bases each). Germline values: CDR1 LNHNV, CDR2 YYDKDF (reference sequence). V was cut by 1 base and J by 10 bases, with 17 bases left in between. The CDR3 length is 15 residues. The CDR3 DNA follows: TGTGCCACCAGCAGAGCTTGGGGCAGGGGGGGCGAGCAGTTCTTC. Its protein product is CATSRAWGRGGEQFF. Variable domain in full (rest from reference TRBV15 and TRBJ2-1): DAMVIQNPRYQVTQFGKPVTLSCSQTLNHNVMYWYQQKSSQAPKLLFHYYDKDFNNEADTPDNFQSRRPNTSFCFLDIRSPGLGDTAMYLCATSRAWGRGGEQFFGPGTRLTVL.

This clonotype was seen ten or more times. This chain joins TRBV6-2 or TRBV6-3 and TRBJ1-5; D may be TRBD1 (6 bases). The CDR3 is made up of 20 amino acids. The germline V and J ends were trimmed by 0 bases and 0 bases, with 21 bases remaining between them. Germline V gives CDR1 MNHEY, CDR2 SVGEGT. CDR3 loop: CASSYSWGHHETHSNQPQHF. DNA of the CDR3: TGTGCCAGCAGTTACTCCTGGGGACACCATGAAACGCATAGCAATCAGCCCCAGCATTTT.

Ten or more counts support this clonotype. This sequence joins TRBV4-2 and TRBJ2-1; 12 nucleotides align to TRBD2. The CDR3 contains 18 residues. Trimming at V came to 1 base and at J to 4 bases, leaving 8 bases not matched to a gene. CDR1 and CDR2 (germline): LGHNA, YNFKEQ. The CDR3 sequence is CASSQGEASGGVYNEQFF. CDR3 bases: TGTGCCAGCAGCCAAGGAGAGGCTAGCGGGGGGGTGTACAATGAGCAGTTCTTC.

The chain employs TRBV30 and TRBJ1-2; D call uncertain. CDR3 length: 12 amino acids. The germline gives CDR1 GTSNPN, CDR2 SVGIG (reference sequence). V lost 4 bases to trimming and J lost 4 bases, with 10 bases between them. CDR3 residues: CAWTVGSYGYTF. CDR3 coding DNA: TGTGCCTGGACGGTGGGGAGCTATGGCTACACCTTC.

The chain uses TRBV11-2 and TRBJ2-7; perhaps TRBD1 as D (6 bases). The length of the CDR3 is 16 residues. V shed 6 bases and J shed 3 bases, with 21 bases lying between them. Germline CDR1 is SGHAT and CDR2 is FQNNGV. CDR3 amino acids: CASSPGQSFPLYEQYF. CDR3 nucleotide sequence: TGTGCCAGCAGTCCCGGACAGTCGTTTCCCCTCTACGAGCAGTACTTC.

The gene calls are TRBV20-1 and TRBJ2-1; 12 positions match TRBD2. This CDR3 is built from 16 residues. Trimming took 6 bases from V and 5 from J; bases not matched to a gene: 11. CDR1 is DFQATT, CDR2 SNEGSKA, per germline (reference sequence). CDR3 nucleotides: TGCAGTGCCGCGCCGCTAGCGGGAGGGGGGGACAATGAGCAGTTCTTC. Translation: CSAAPLAGGGDNEQFF.

The gene calls are TRBV7-2 and TRBJ2-3; D ambiguous. CDR1 SGHTA and CDR2 FQGNSA come from the germline V gene. Trimming left V 5 bases short and J 10 bases short, with 16 bases between. The length of the CDR3 is 13 residues. DNA of the CDR3: TGTGCCAGCAGCCCCACTATAAGCCATGCGCAGTATTTT. This translates into CASSPTISHAQYF.

Ten or more counts support this clonotype. V usage is TRBV4-2 and J usage is TRBJ1-3, with D uncertain. Trimming took off 0 bases at V and 3 bases at J, with 6 bases between the two ends. Germline V gives CDR1 LGHNA, CDR2 YNFKEQ. This CDR3 comprises 14 residues. The CDR3 protein is CASSQDDVGNTIYF. CDR3 nucleotides: TGTGCCAGCAGCCAAGATGACGTTGGAAACACCATATATTTT.

At least ten counts were recorded for this clonotype. The CDR3 region is CASSQSGNQPQHF. CDR3 coding DNA: TGTGCCAGCAGCCAGTCCGGGAATCAGCCCCAGCATTTT. The gene calls are TRBV4-2 and TRBJ1-5, with D unclear. V was pared by 3 bases and J by 4 bases, with 7 bases between. The CDR3 totals 13 residues. Germline assignment: CDR1 LGHNA and CDR2 YNFKEQ.

In this sample, this clonotype turned up a few times. The gene calls are TRBV6-1 and TRBJ1-5, with 7 bases matching TRBD1. V was clipped by 6 bases and J by 1 base; unmatched bases: 3. Germline CDR1 MNHNS, CDR2 SASEGT. The CDR3 loop spans 14 amino acids. CDR3 coding DNA: TGTGCCAGCAGGCGACAGGGAAGCAATCAGCCCCAGCATTTT. Protein: CASRRQGSNQPQHF.

This clonotype was observed many times. The V gene is TRBV7-2, the J gene TRBJ2-2; TRBD2 matches at 7 bases. Per germline, CDR1 SGHTA and CDR2 FQGNSA. The junction had 10 bases not matched to a gene; V was cut back by 5 bases and J by 1 base. The CDR3 contains 17 residues. In DNA form, the CDR3 reads TGTGCCAGCAGCCTCAGAGGGGCTAGCGGGAACACCGGGGAGCTGTTTTTT. Its protein is CASSLRGASGNTGELFF.